Sequencing of this TCR beta chain was carried out in a study of Graves' ophthalmopathy and Graves' hyperthyroidism. The TCR beta CDR3 regions underwent amplification from RNA transcripts. An opening RT-PCR round employed HTBI primers and preceded a second-round multiplex PCR. Each CDR3 protein is one row after TCRdb ran MiXCR on the multiplex PCR reads. The sample gives 900,000 to 1,200,000 distinct CDR3 sequences, around a third of which show up once; more than 9.5% is in the top ten. This clonotype was counted between two and nine times. The antigen is not known. General study results and limits: Distinction of ophthalmopathy from stable hyperthyroidism by a 13-signature model reached roughly 88% sensitivity and 75% to 84% specificity.

The CDR3 is 15 residues long. V dropped 0 bases and J dropped 7 bases, with 15 bases sitting between them. The germline gives CDR1 LGHNA, CDR2 YSLEER. Patients were diagnosed from clinical symptoms, serum thyroxine, TRAb, thyroid ultrasound and orbital computed tomography. This TCR derives from an adult man with Graves' hyperthyroidism. Input material: peripheral blood or thyroid tissue (not recorded which). This sequence joins TRBV4-3 and TRBJ1-1; weak D call: TRBD1 (5 bases). The chain's CDR3 is CASSQDRDREFEAFF. The CDR3 DNA is TGCGCCAGCAGCCAAGATAGGGACCGCGAATTTGAAGCTTTCTTT.